This TCR beta chain was profiled in a study of neurological immune-mediated disorders. The ends were cut back, 4 bases at V and 4 bases at J, with 13 bases in the middle. The CDR3 contains 14 residues. From germline, CDR1 is MGHDK and CDR2 SYGVNS. This clonotype has a count of ten or more. One entry per CDR3 protein, called by TCRdb with MiXCR from the 5' RACE reads. The sample records 57,000 or so distinct CDR3 sequences, 10% to 12% being singletons. Sequencing was done on a sample of PBMCs. The chain recombines TRBV25-1 with TRBJ2-5; D uncertain. This clonotype was obtained from a man aged 55 to 70 in good health. The CDR3 sequence is CASSATAARETQYF. The CDR3 coding sequence is TGTGCCAGCAGTGCTACAGCAGCTCGAGAGACCCAGTACTTC.